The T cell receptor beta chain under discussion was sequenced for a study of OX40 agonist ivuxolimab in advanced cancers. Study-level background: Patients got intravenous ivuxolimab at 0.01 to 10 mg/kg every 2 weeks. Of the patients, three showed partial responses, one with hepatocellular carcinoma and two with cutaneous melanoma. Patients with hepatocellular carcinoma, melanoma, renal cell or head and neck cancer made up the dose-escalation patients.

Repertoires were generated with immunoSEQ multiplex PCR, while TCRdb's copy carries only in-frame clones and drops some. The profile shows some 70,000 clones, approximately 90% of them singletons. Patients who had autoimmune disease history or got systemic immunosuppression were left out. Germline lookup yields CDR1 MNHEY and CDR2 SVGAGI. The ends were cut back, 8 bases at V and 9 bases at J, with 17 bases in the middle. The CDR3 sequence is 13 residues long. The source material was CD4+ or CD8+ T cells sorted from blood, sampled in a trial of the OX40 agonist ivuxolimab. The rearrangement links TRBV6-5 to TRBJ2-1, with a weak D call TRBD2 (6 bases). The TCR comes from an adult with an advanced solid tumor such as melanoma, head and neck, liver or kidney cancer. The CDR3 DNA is TGTGCCAGCGGACCGCTGACTAGTGGTGAGCAGTTCTTC. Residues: CASGPLTSGEQFF.